The clone carrying this T cell receptor (beta chain) came up many times. Its antigen is as yet unknown. The V gene lost 5 bases and the J gene lost 0 bases, with 10 bases spanning the gap. This CDR3 region has 13 residues. Looked up from germline, CDR1 is DFQATT and CDR2 is SNEGSKA (reference sequence). The sample comes from a study of neurological immune-mediated disorders. Broader study findings: The expanded clones of different subjects shared no CDR3 amino acid sequences (suggesting private repertoires in all groups). The greatest TCR clonal expansion appeared in HTLV-1-associated myelopathy and the smallest, falling below healthy controls, in multiple sclerosis.

cDNA was made by 5'RACE with 10-nucleotide random UMIs. In each sequencing run, over 170 million TCR-beta sequences were generated from 15-18 subjects. TCRdb passed the 5' RACE reads through MiXCR, listing each CDR3 protein once. Of 35,000 to 40,000 distinct CDR3 sequences listed, 8.5% to 14% are singletons. As to time point: technical triplicate 1. The source material was PBMCs. The chain has TRBV20-1 and TRBJ1-1, with D unresolved. The clonotype comes from a man aged 55 to 69 with HTLV-1-associated myelopathy (HAM/TSP). The DNA for the CDR3 is TGCAGTGCTTCGCAGCTTGTGAACACTGAAGCTTTCTTT. Amino acid sequence: CSASQLVNTEAFF.